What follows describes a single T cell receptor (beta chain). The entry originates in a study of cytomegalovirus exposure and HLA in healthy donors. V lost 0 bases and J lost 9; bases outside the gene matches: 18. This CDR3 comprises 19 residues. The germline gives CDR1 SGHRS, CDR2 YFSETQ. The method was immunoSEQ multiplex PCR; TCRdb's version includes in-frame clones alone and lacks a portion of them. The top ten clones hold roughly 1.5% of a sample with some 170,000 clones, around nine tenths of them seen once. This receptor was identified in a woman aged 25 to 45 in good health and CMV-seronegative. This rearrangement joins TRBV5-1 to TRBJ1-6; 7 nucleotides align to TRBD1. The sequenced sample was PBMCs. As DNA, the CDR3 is TGCGCCAGCAGCTTGGCCGGGACAGTCGGCCAAATTTTCAGTTCACCCCTCCACTTT. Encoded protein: CASSLAGTVGQIFSSPLHF. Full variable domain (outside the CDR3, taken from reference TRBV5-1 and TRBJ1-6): KAGVTQTPRYLIKTRGQQVTLSCSPISGHRSVSWYQQTPGQGLQFLFEYFSETQRNKGNFPGRFSGRQFSNSRSEMNVSTLELGDSALYLCASSLAGTVGQIFSSPLHFGNGTRLTVT.